This is a list of T cell receptor beta chains from one sample in a study of Ad26.COV2.S vaccination and SARS-CoV-2 variants. The table came from immunoSEQ multiplex PCR; TCRdb's copy has only in-frame clones and leaves some out. This table has fewer than 500,000 clones, 75% to 95% appearing once. This sample comprised peripheral blood, obtained in a trial of Ad26.COV2.S vaccine versus placebo. These receptors came from a person aged 18 to 59 who received the Ad26.COV2.S COVID-19 vaccine or a placebo. Both conserved end residues are part of each CDR3. The D gene is left open where the match is weak. Rows may omit the clone size; those that give it use once, few, many or a size class.

size	V	length	D	J	DNA	CDR3
once	TRBV7-8	17	-	TRBJ2-1	TGTGCCAGCAGCTTGGGTCCGCGAGGGAAGGCCTACAATGAGCAGTTCTTC	CASSLGPRGKAYNEQFF
-	TRBV19	15	-	TRBJ2-1	TGTGCCAGTAGTATCTCGGAAGGCGGGATGAATGAGCAGTTCTTC	CASSISEGGMNEQFF
-	TRBV5-1	12	-	TRBJ2-7	TGCGCCAGCAGCTTGTTTCCTCACGAGCAGTACTTC	CASSLFPHEQYF
-	TRBV7-9	12	-	TRBJ2-3	TGTGCCAGCAGCTCAGGGGAGGATACGCAGTATTTT	CASSSGEDTQYF
-	TRBV5-6	15	TRBD2	TRBJ2-1	TGTGCCAGCAGCTTGGTAGCGGGGTTCTACAATGAGCAGTTCTTC	CASSLVAGFYNEQFF
-	TRBV6-5	13	-	TRBJ1-4	TGTGCCAGCAGTTACCTTGCAAATGAAAAACTGTTTTTT	CASSYLANEKLFF
-	TRBV3-1/TRBV3-2	14	-	TRBJ2-2	TGTGCCAGCAGCCTTGGACACTCCACCGGGGAGCTGTTTTTT	CASSLGHSTGELFF
-	TRBV4-3	12	-	TRBJ2-7	TGCGCCAGTGGCAGGGGCTTCTACGAGCAGTACTTC	CASGRGFYEQYF
once	TRBV7-2	16	-	TRBJ2-7	TGTGCCAGCAGCCCATTCGGCGGAGTTCCCTCCTACGAGCAGTACTTC	CASSPFGGVPSYEQYF
-	TRBV5-1	14	-	TRBJ2-1	TGCGCCAGCAGCTTGACGCTAGACCGTATTGAGCAGTTCTTC	CASSLTLDRIEQFF
-	TRBV14	13	-	TRBJ1-4	TGTGCCAGCAGCCATTTGACAGATGAAAAACTGTTTTTT	CASSHLTDEKLFF
-	TRBV7-9	14	-	TRBJ1-1	TGTGCCAGCAGCTTAGTGTCAGGGGCCACTGAAGCTTTCTTT	CASSLVSGATEAFF
-	TRBV7-2	13	-	TRBJ2-1	TGTGCCAGCAGCTTTAGGGGCACGGGTGAGCAGTTCTTC	CASSFRGTGEQFF
few	TRBV10-3	13	-	TRBJ1-5	TGTGCCATCAGTGAGAATCGGAATCAGCCCCAGCATTTT	CAISENRNQPQHF
-	TRBV11-3	15	-	TRBJ1-3	TGTGCCAGCCCATACCCGGGGGGGTCGGGAAACACCATATATTTT	CASPYPGGSGNTIYF
-	TRBV20-1	11	-	TRBJ1-2	TGCAGTGCTTCAGACCTATATGGCTACACCTTC	CSASDLYGYTF
-	TRBV3-1/TRBV3-2	16	-	TRBJ2-2	TGTGCCAGCAGCCAATCTCCTACAGGGTCCACCGGGGAGCTGTTTTTT	CASSQSPTGSTGELFF
once	TRBV25-1	15	-	TRBJ2-3	-	CASSSSRDFSDTQYF
-	TRBV30	15	-	TRBJ2-5	TGTGCCTGGAGTGGGGGGACCTTTCAGGGCGAGACCCAGTACTTC	CAWSGGTFQGETQYF
-	TRBV11-2	13	TRBD1	TRBJ2-7	TGTGCCAGCAGCCAGGGACAGCTCTACGAGCAGTACTTC	CASSQGQLYEQYF
-	TRBV30	13	-	TRBJ1-5	TGTGCCTGGAACACGGGGCCCCTAGAGCCCCAGCATTTT	CAWNTGPLEPQHF
once	TRBV5-1	14	-	TRBJ2-1	TGCGCCAGCAGCTTGGCGGAGACCTACAATGAGCAGTTCTTC	CASSLAETYNEQFF
-	TRBV6-5	11	-	TRBJ1-1	TGTGCCAGCAGTTCAGGGTCTGAAGCTTTCTTT	CASSSGSEAFF
-	TRBV5-1	18	-	TRBJ2-2	TGCGCCAGCAGACAAGACCGGGATCGACTAGTTGGAACCGGGGAGCTGTTTTTT	CASRQDRDRLVGTGELFF
-	TRBV6-6	14	-	TRBJ1-1	TGTGCCAGCAGACTACTGGACACTAGCACTGAAGCTTTCTTT	CASRLLDTSTEAFF
-	TRBV7-8	19	TRBD2	TRBJ2-4	TGTGCCAGCAGCACCCGCTGGCGGGAGATGGGAATTGGCAAAAACATTCAGTACTTC	CASSTRWREMGIGKNIQYF
-	TRBV5-1	14	-	TRBJ2-2	TGCGCCAGCAGCCCCCAGGGTAGCACCGGGGAGCTGTTTTTT	CASSPQGSTGELFF
-	TRBV5-1	16	-	TRBJ2-6	TGCGCCAGCAGCTGGGCCCAAATCTCTGGGGCCAACGTCCTGACTTTC	CASSWAQISGANVLTF
-	TRBV19	15	TRBD2	TRBJ2-1	TGTGCCAGTAGTCCCTTTAGCGGGACTTTCAATGAGCAGTTCTTC	CASSPFSGTFNEQFF
-	TRBV12-3/TRBV12-4	13	TRBD2	TRBJ2-3	TGTGCTTCGGCGCTAGCGGGAGTTGATACGCAGTATTTT	CASALAGVDTQYF